This T cell receptor (beta chain) was identified during a study of T cells in Graves' hyperthyroidism and ophthalmopathy. Overall study results and limits: Blood samples included most of the expanded thyroid clonotypes exceeding 0.001. Ophthalmopathy, as predicted by the model, came a median around 7 months after the prediction.

Comment on this clonotype: Its antigen is currently unknown.

The CDR3 sequence is 14 residues long. Germline-derived CDR1 and CDR2 are SGHTA and FQGNSA. V gave up 5 bases and J gave up 9 bases; unmatched junction bases: 4. RNA transcripts yielded amplified TCR beta CDR3 regions. In the first-round RT-PCR of the TCR CDR3, the HTBI primer set was used. MiXCR was run by TCRdb on the multiplex PCR reads, yielding one entry per CDR3 protein. The sample yields hundreds of thousands of distinct CDR3 sequences, 40% to 55% seen once. The gene calls are TRBV7-2 and TRBJ1-6; 10 nucleotides agree with TRBD1. The receptor was derived from a woman in her late teens or twenties with Graves' hyperthyroidism. Sequenced: peripheral blood or thyroid tissue (not recorded which). The CDR3 nucleotides are TGTGCCAGCAGCCGAGGGACAGGGGCTTCACCCCTCCACTTT. It translates to CASSRGTGASPLHF.